The T cell receptor beta chain under discussion was sequenced for a study of blood T cells in healthy people across ages. The germline gives CDR1 ENHRY, CDR2 SYGVKD. CDR3 length equals 12 residues. The V and J ends lost 7 bases and 8 bases respectively, with 14 bases between them. Sample-barcoded 5' priming and a J-beta primer mix drove a second PCR of roughly 6 to 12 cycles. TCRdb reprocessed the 5' RACE reads with MiXCR, giving one entry per CDR3 protein. Of roughly 1 million distinct CDR3 sequences in the sample, 25% were seen once. In its sample, this clonotype was seen a few times. This sample was shared with a second study, whose subject was T cells of mothers and their children.

This sequence originates from a girl aged 2-10 years in good health. The gene calls are TRBV10-3 and TRBJ1-2, with unresolved D. Sequencing was carried out using blood. CDR3 sequence: CAIMVDGDGYTF. CDR3 in DNA: TGTGCCATCATGGTGGACGGCGACGGCTACACCTTC.